The 2 T cell receptor beta chains below come from one sample, sequenced in a study of OX40 agonist ivuxolimab in advanced cancers. Generated by immunoSEQ multiplex PCR, the TCRdb table keeps only in-frame clones and is missing some. This table has tens of thousands of clones, about 90% appearing once. This sample comprised CD4+ or CD8+ T cells sorted from blood, obtained in a trial of the OX40 agonist ivuxolimab. Receptor source: an adult with an advanced solid tumor such as melanoma, head and neck, liver or kidney cancer.

This clone appeared a single time. The chain links TRBV9 to TRBJ2-5, with D uncertain. Germline loops: CDR1 SGDLS, CDR2 YYNGEE. The CDR3 runs to 14 residues. V lost 0 bases to trimming and J lost 5 bases, with 11 bases between them. Here the CDR3 DNA reads TGTGCCAGCAGCGTAGATTCGGGCACGGAGACCCAGTACTTC. Amino acids: CASSVDSGTETQYF.

The chain links TRBV2 to TRBJ1-5; 7 positions agree with TRBD1. The V gene end was trimmed by 2 bases and the J gene end by 3 bases; junction bases not matched to a gene: 4. The germline V gene has CDR1 SNHLY and CDR2 FYNNEI. This CDR3 is built from 15 residues. DNA of the CDR3: TGTGCCAGCAGTGAACAGGGGGTTACCAATCAGCCCCAGCATTTT. Encoded protein: CASSEQGVTNQPQHF.